The clone carrying this T cell receptor (beta chain) showed up many times. Its antigen is undetermined. Looked up from germline, CDR1 is MNHNS and CDR2 is SASEGT. The length of the CDR3 is 13 residues. Trimming removed 7 bases from V and 2 bases from J, with 12 bases in between. The source of the sample is a study of glioma-infiltrating T cells. General study results and limits: Non-neoplastic patients had below-expected tissue-blood divergence, while all gliomas exceeded expectation. CDR3 overlap between tissue and blood was very small.

TCR alpha and beta CDR3 regions were amplified from RNA using iRepertoire nested multiplex PCR. For one-step reverse transcription and amplification, about 90-400 ng of tissue mRNA or PBMC total RNA was used. TCRdb fed the multiplex PCR reads into MiXCR, producing one record per CDR3 protein. Of tens of thousands of distinct CDR3 sequences in the sample, 35% to 45% were seen once. The sequenced sample was glioma tissue, nonneoplastic brain tissue, or PBMCs (not recorded which). The sequence was collected from a human donor with low-grade glioma or glioblastoma, undergoing nonglioma brain surgery, or in good health (not recorded which). The V gene is TRBV6-1, the J gene TRBJ2-7; weak D call: TRBD1 (6 bases). CDR3 bases: TGTGCCAGCAAAGGGACATCCACCTACGAGCAGTACTTC. The encoded protein is CASKGTSTYEQYF.